A single sample is the source of the 27 T cell receptor beta chains below, sequenced in a study of T cell repertoires in cytomegalovirus infection. One entry per CDR3 protein, called by TCRdb with MiXCR from the reads. The sample lists almost 300,000 distinct CDR3 sequences, around 10% occurring once. What was sequenced was PBMCs. The receptors were gathered from a human donor in good health (CMV status not recorded). Some clones in this sample may be carry-over from other donors' samples.

This clonotype was seen a few times. The V gene is TRBV29-1, the J gene TRBJ2-5, with D possibly matching TRBD1 (7 bases). The CDR3 is 16 amino acids. Trimming took 1 base from V and 2 from J, leaving 17 bases between them. The V gene's germline CDR1 is SQVTM and CDR2 ANQGSEA. In DNA, the CDR3 is TGCAGCGTTGAAGCCCCTAAGACAGGGAGGCAAGAGACCCAGTACTTC. It specifies CSVEAPKTGRQETQYF.

This clonotype was counted many times. CDR3 DNA: TGTGCCAGCAGCTTAGGCGGACTAGCGGGGAAAGAGACCCAGTACTTC. Its protein product is CASSLGGLAGKETQYF. The gene calls are TRBV7-8 and TRBJ2-5; TRBD2 aligns across 12 bases. This CDR3 has 16 amino acids. The germline CDR1 and CDR2 sequences are SGHVS and FQNEAQ. The ends lost 1 base at V and 3 bases at J; junction bases unmatched: 3.

There are many counts of this clonotype. The chain combines TRBV4-1 with TRBJ2-1, with 7 nucleotides matching TRBD1. J was trimmed by 5 bases and V by 2 bases; bases with no gene match: 6. The CDR3 has 15 residues. Germline V gene lookup returns CDR1 MGHRA and CDR2 YSYEKL. CDR3 loop: CASSQSPGTDNEQFF. DNA for the CDR3: TGCGCCAGCAGCCAATCCCCCGGGACAGACAATGAGCAGTTCTTC.

This clonotype was counted many times. The CDR3 sequence: CASSPGQGSGTGELFF. The DNA for the CDR3 is TGTGCCAGCAGCCCGGGACAGGGTAGCGGGACCGGGGAGCTGTTTTTT. V is TRBV11-3 and J is TRBJ2-2; TRBD1 aligns across 9 bases. Germline V gene lookup returns CDR1 SGHNT and CDR2 YENEEA. This CDR3 is 16 amino acids long. After removal of 5 bases from V and 5 bases from J, the junction contained 9 bases not matched to a gene.

This clonotype occurred a few times. The genes are TRBV20-1 and TRBJ2-3; 8 positions match TRBD2. This CDR3 is built from 14 residues. The J segment lost 2 bases and the V segment lost 1 base, leaving 2 bases of the junction unmatched. Germline CDR1 and CDR2: DFQATT and SNEGSKA (reference sequence). The chain's CDR3 is CSARGAGATDTQYF. Here the CDR3 DNA reads TGCAGTGCTAGAGGAGCGGGGGCCACAGATACGCAGTATTTT.

The genes are TRBV18 and TRBJ2-7; D unclear. V was clipped by 6 bases and J by 0 bases, with 18 bases between them. This CDR3 region has 16 residues. The germline gives CDR1 KGHSH, CDR2 LQKENI. For the CDR3, the DNA is TGTGCCAGCTCGCAGTCCCCCAAGGGTGCCTCCTACGAGCAGTACGTC. Residues: CASSQSPKGASYEQYV.

This clonotype was picked up many times. The chain combines TRBV14 with TRBJ2-7; D is uncertain. Per the germline V gene, CDR1 is SGHDN and CDR2 is FVKESK. The CDR3 is 15 residues long. V was clipped by 4 bases and J by 0 bases, with 13 bases between them. CDR3 DNA sequence: TGTGCCAGCAGCCGTTTCTACGCTTACTCCTACGAGCAGTACGTC. It specifies CASSRFYAYSYEQYV.

This clonotype was counted between two and nine times. The chain is built from TRBV20-1 and TRBJ2-5; D perhaps matches TRBD2 (5 bases). Germline V gene data show CDR1 as DFQATT and CDR2 as SNEGSKA (reference sequence). V dropped 0 bases and J dropped 5 bases, with 13 bases sitting between them. The CDR3 extends over 14 amino acids. The CDR3 DNA reads TGCAGTGCTAGAGATTTTGCAGCGGTCGAGACCCAGTACTTC. It encodes CSARDFAAVETQYF.

This clonotype was picked up many times. V and J are TRBV4-2 and TRBJ1-2; perhaps TRBD1 as D (5 bases). Trimming took 5 bases from V and 2 from J, leaving 15 bases between them. The CDR3 is 15 amino acids. Germline assignment: CDR1 LGHNA and CDR2 YNFKEQ. The CDR3 reads CASSSSNRINYGYTF. DNA of the CDR3: TGTGCCAGCAGCTCTTCCAACAGGATAAACTATGGCTACACCTTC.

This clonotype was seen many times. The gene calls are TRBV11-3 and TRBJ2-5, with 9 bases fitting TRBD2. CDR1 and CDR2 from the germline V gene are SGHNT and YENEEA. The junction had 8 bases not matched to a gene; V was cut back by 4 bases and J by 5 bases. There are 15 residues in the CDR3. The CDR3 region is CASSSRTSEGETQYF. For the CDR3, the DNA is TGTGCCAGCAGCTCGAGGACTAGCGAGGGTGAGACCCAGTACTTC.

The V call is TRBV28, the J call TRBJ1-5; the D gene is possibly TRBD1 (6 bases). Trimming took off 5 bases at V and 2 bases at J, with 13 bases between the two ends. The length of the CDR3 is 15 residues. CDR1 and CDR2 from the germline V gene are MDHEN and SYDVKM. The chain's CDR3 is CASSPEGGGNQPQHF. Written as DNA, the CDR3 is TGTGCCAGCAGTCCAGAGGGGGGTGGCAATCAGCCCCAGCATTTT.

In its sample, this clonotype was seen many times. This chain joins TRBV28 and TRBJ1-1; D is unclear. V dropped 4 bases and J dropped 2 bases, with 11 bases sitting between them. CDR1 and CDR2 (germline): MDHEN, SYDVKM. This CDR3 spans 14 amino acids. The CDR3 bases are TGTGCCAGCAGTTCCCCCTCCGCCAACACTGAAGCTTTCTTT. Residues: CASSSPSANTEAFF. Full variable domain (rest looked up from reference TRBV28 and TRBJ1-1): DVKVTQSSRYLVKRTGEKVFLECVQDMDHENMFWYRQDPGLGLRLIYFSYDVKMKEKGDIPEGYSVSREKKERFSLILESASTNQTSMYLCASSSPSANTEAFFGQGTRLTVV.

This clonotype was picked up many times. The chain links TRBV20-1 to TRBJ2-7; D unresolved. The CDR3 length is 15 residues. V lost 4 bases and J 0 bases, leaving 16 bases between the germline ends. Germline CDR1 is DFQATT and CDR2 is SNEGSKA (reference sequence). The CDR3 reads CSATPQWSVSYEQYF. The CDR3 DNA is TGCAGTGCTACTCCACAATGGAGCGTCTCCTACGAGCAGTACTTC.

Here the CDR3 reads CSARGIRRYQETQYF. Written as DNA, the CDR3 is TGCAGTGCTAGGGGGATTAGACGGTACCAAGAGACCCAGTACTTC. This rearrangement joins TRBV20-1 to TRBJ2-5; D call uncertain. V lost 3 bases to trimming and J lost 0 bases, with 14 bases between them. The CDR3 runs 15 residues. Germline CDR1 DFQATT, CDR2 SNEGSKA (reference sequence).

This clonotype was recorded at least ten times. V usage is TRBV20-1 and J usage is TRBJ1-2; D might be TRBD1 (6 bases). Trimming took off 0 bases at V and 4 bases at J, with 15 bases between the two ends. Germline V gene data show CDR1 as DFQATT and CDR2 as SNEGSKA (reference sequence). The CDR3 covers 15 residues. The CDR3 region is CSARDSDRILYGYTF. In DNA form, the CDR3 reads TGCAGTGCTAGAGATAGTGACAGGATCCTCTATGGCTACACCTTC.

The J gene is TRBJ2-3, the V gene TRBV6-5, with D possibly being TRBD1 (6 bases). In germline, CDR1 is MNHEY, CDR2 SVGAGI. V was trimmed by 5 bases and J by 0 bases, leaving 18 bases between them. The CDR3 totals 17 residues. The CDR3 loop is CASSRAGAASSTDTQYF. DNA of the CDR3: TGTGCCAGCAGTCGGGCAGGGGCAGCGAGTAGCACAGATACGCAGTATTTT.

This chain links TRBV5-5 with TRBJ2-6, with D unclear. The CDR3 covers 14 residues. The germline V gene encodes CDR1 SGHKS and CDR2 YYEKEE (reference sequence). V was clipped by 1 base and J by 4 bases, with 6 bases between them. The CDR3 nucleotides are TGTGCCAGCAGCTTGAGACCGGGGGCCAACGTCCTGACTTTC. Translated: CASSLRPGANVLTF. The variable domain in full, completed from reference TRBV5-5 and TRBJ2-6, reads DAGVTQSPTHLIKTRGQQVTLRCSPISGHKSVSWYQQVLGQGPQFIFQYYEKEERGRGNFPDRFSARQFPNYSSELNVNALLLGDSALYLCASSLRPGANVLTFGAGSRLTVL.

There are many counts of this clonotype. The rearrangement links TRBV20-1 to TRBJ1-4, with TRBD1 as a possible D gene (6 bases). The CDR3 totals 13 residues. The germline CDR1 and CDR2 sequences are DFQATT and SNEGSKA (reference sequence). The ends were cut back, 3 bases at V and 7 bases at J, with 12 bases in the middle. CDR3 amino acids: CSARRGAGEKLFF. DNA of the CDR3: TGCAGTGCTAGGAGGGGGGCCGGTGAAAAACTGTTTTTT.

This clonotype was seen many times. DNA of the CDR3: TGTGCCAGCAGCTGGGGACAGGGGTCCTCCTACGAGCAGTACGTC. Its translation: CASSWGQGSSYEQYV. J is TRBJ2-7 and V is TRBV5-4; 10 bases map to TRBD1. This CDR3 region has 15 residues. Looked up from germline, CDR1 is SGHNT and CDR2 is YYREEE (reference sequence). V shed 3 bases, J shed 0 bases, and the junction held 3 bases outside the gene matches.

This clonotype was seen many times. The V gene is TRBV29-1, the J gene TRBJ1-2; tentative D call: TRBD1 (5 bases). The CDR3 loop spans 13 amino acids. Trimming pared 3 bases from V and 4 bases from J, leaving 12 bases between. Germline lookup yields CDR1 SQVTM and CDR2 ANQGSEA. The CDR3 spells CSVDKQAGYGYTF. The CDR3 region has the DNA TGCAGCGTTGATAAACAGGCCGGCTATGGCTACACCTTC.

This chain joins TRBV7-9 and TRBJ2-5; 8 nucleotides match TRBD1. Germline V gene lookup returns CDR1 SEHNR and CDR2 FQNEAQ (reference sequence). J was trimmed by 5 bases and V by 5 bases; bases with no gene match: 10. The CDR3 totals 15 residues. The CDR3 DNA sequence: TGTGCCAGCAGCCCAGACAGGGGCTACCCTGAGACCCAGTACTTC. As protein: CASSPDRGYPETQYF.

This clonotype was detected many times. The rearrangement joins TRBV2 to TRBJ1-1, with 9 bases fitting TRBD1. Germline V lookup: CDR1 SNHLY, CDR2 FYNNEI. V lost 5 bases and J lost 2; bases outside the gene matches: 3. This CDR3 is built from 14 residues. The CDR3 region is CASSTGQGNTEAFF. In nucleotides, the CDR3 is TGTGCCAGCAGTACGGGACAGGGAAACACTGAAGCTTTCTTT.

The sample holds many counts of this clonotype. The chain carries TRBV25-1 and TRBJ1-1, with D possibly matching TRBD1 (6 bases). V lost 2 bases, J lost 4 bases, and 20 bases lay in between. The V gene's germline CDR1 is MGHDK and CDR2 SYGVNS. This CDR3 has 17 residues. For the CDR3, the DNA is TGTGCCAGCAGTGAACCACCCCGGGGGGGGGCTGGCACTGAAGCTTTCTTT. It is translated as CASSEPPRGGAGTEAFF.

This clonotype was seen a few times. The chain carries TRBV29-1 and TRBJ1-1, with D maybe TRBD1 (6 bases). The germline V and J ends were trimmed by 6 bases and 8 bases, with 16 bases remaining between them. CDR1 SQVTM and CDR2 ANQGSEA come from the germline V gene. This CDR3 spans 12 amino acids. The CDR3 DNA reads as TGCAGCGTCTACAGGGTATGGGACGAAGCTTTCTTT. Amino acid sequence: CSVYRVWDEAFF. Based on the CDR3 plus reference TRBV29-1 and TRBJ1-1, the full variable domain is SAVISQKPSRDICQRGTSLTIQCQVDSQVTMMFWYRQQPGQSLTLIATANQGSEATYESGFVIDKFPISRPNLTFSTLTVSNMSPEDSSIYLCSVYRVWDEAFFGQGTRLTVV.

The table lists this clonotype with many counts. The J gene is TRBJ2-1, the V gene TRBV7-3; 8 positions match TRBD1. J lost 7 bases, V lost 3 bases, and 5 bases had no gene match. Germline lookup yields CDR1 SGHTA and CDR2 FQGTGA. There are 14 residues in the CDR3. The CDR3 region is CASSFSQGANEQFF. As DNA, the CDR3 is TGTGCCAGCAGCTTTAGCCAGGGGGCGAATGAGCAGTTCTTC.

There are many counts of this clonotype. The chain joins TRBV12-3 or TRBV12-4 to TRBJ1-2; 9 bases fit TRBD1. V trimming: 6 bases; J trimming: 8 bases; junction bases outside the gene matches: 7. This CDR3 contains 13 residues. The CDR3 sequence: CASSPRQGEGYTF. CDR3 coding DNA: TGTGCCAGCAGCCCTAGACAGGGGGAAGGCTACACCTTC.

This clonotype was counted many times. The genes are TRBV7-2 and TRBJ1-6, with 9 bases lining up with TRBD1. V gave up 5 bases and J gave up 10 bases; unmatched junction bases: 6. The CDR3 is 14 amino acids. The germline V gene has CDR1 SGHTA and CDR2 FQGNSA. The CDR3 DNA sequence: TGTGCCAGCAGCCCACAGGGGGCAGCGTCACCCCTCCACTTT. Protein: CASSPQGAASPLHF.